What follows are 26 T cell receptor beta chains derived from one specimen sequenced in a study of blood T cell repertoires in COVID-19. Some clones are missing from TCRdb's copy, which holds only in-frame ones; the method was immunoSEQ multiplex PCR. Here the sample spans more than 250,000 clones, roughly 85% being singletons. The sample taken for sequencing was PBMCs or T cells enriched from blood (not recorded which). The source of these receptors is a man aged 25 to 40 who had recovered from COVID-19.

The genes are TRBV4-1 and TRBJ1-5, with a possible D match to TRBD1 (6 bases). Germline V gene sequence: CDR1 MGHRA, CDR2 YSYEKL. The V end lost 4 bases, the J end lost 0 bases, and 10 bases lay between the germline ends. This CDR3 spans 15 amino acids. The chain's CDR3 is CASSPGTYSNQPQHF. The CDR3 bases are TGCGCCAGCAGCCCCGGGACATATAGCAATCAGCCCCAGCATTTT.

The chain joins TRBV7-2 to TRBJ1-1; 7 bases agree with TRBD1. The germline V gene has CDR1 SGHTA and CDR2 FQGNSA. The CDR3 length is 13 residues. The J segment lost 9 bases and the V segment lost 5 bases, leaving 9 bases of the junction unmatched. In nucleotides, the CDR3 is TGTGCCAGCAGCCACAGGGGAGCCCTGCAAGCTTTCTTT. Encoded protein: CASSHRGALQAFF.

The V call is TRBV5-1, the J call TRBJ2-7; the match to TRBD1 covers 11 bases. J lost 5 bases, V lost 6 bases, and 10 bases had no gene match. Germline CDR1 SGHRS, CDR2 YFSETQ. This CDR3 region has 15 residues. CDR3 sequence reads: CASNLGTGGFHEQYF. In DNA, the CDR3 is TGCGCCAGCAACCTAGGGACAGGGGGTTTCCACGAGCAGTACTTC.

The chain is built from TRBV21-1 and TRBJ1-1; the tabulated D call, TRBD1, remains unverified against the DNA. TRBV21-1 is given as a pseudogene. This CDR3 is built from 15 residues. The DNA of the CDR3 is TGTGCCAGCAGCAAATTGGCAGGGATTGCCACTGAAGCTTTCTTT. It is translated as CASSKLAGIATEAFF.

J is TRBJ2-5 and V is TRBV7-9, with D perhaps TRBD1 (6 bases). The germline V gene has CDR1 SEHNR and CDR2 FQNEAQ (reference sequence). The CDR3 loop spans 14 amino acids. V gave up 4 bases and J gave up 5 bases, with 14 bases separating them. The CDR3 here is CASSSETGRETQYF. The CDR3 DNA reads TGTGCCAGCAGCTCCGAGACAGGACGTGAGACCCAGTACTTC.

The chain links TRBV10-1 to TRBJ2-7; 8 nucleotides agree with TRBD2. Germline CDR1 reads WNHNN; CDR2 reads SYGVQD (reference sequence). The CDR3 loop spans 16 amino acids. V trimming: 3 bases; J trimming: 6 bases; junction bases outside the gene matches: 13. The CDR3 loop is CASSDRGSGLGSEQYF. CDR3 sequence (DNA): TGCGCCAGCAGTGATAGGGGATCGGGACTAGGGTCCGAGCAGTACTTC.

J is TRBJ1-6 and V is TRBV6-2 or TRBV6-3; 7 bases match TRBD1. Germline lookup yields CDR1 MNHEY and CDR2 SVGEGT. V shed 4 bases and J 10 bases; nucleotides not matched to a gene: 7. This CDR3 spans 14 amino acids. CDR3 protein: CASSSTGVGSPLHF. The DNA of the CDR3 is TGTGCCAGCAGTTCCACAGGGGTTGGCTCACCCCTCCACTTT.

For the CDR3, the DNA is TGTGCCAGCAGTTACGGGACAGAATATGGCTACACCTTC. It translates to CASSYGTEYGYTF. V is TRBV6-5 and J is TRBJ1-2; TRBD1 agrees at 7 bases. This CDR3 is built from 13 residues. Germline trimming cut 2 bases from V and 5 bases from J; bases unmatched to any gene: 2. Germline CDR1 reads MNHEY; CDR2 reads SVGAGI.

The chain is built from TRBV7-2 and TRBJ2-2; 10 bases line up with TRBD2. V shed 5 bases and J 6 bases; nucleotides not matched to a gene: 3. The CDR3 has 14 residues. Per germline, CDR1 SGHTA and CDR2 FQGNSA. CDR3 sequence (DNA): TGTGCCAGCAGCCTCCTAGCGGGGGCCGGGGAGCTGTTTTTT. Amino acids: CASSLLAGAGELFF.

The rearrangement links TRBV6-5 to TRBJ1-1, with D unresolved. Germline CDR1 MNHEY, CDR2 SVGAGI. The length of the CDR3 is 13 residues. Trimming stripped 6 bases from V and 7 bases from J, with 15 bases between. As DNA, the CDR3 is TGTGCCAGCAGATTAGCCGAGGCGAGTGAAGCTTTCTTT. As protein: CASRLAEASEAFF.

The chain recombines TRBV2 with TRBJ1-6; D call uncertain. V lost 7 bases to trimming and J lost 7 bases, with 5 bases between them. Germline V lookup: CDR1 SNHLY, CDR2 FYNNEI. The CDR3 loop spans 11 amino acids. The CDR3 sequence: CASTSNSPLHF. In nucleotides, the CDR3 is TGTGCCAGCACGAGCAATTCACCCCTCCACTTT.

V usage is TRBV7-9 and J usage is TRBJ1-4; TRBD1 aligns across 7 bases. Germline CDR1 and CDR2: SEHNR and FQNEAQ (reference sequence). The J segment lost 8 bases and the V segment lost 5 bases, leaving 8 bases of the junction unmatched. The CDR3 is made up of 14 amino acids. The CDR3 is CASSRQGGVEKLFF. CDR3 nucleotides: TGTGCCAGCAGCCGACAGGGCGGGGTGGAAAAACTGTTTTTT.

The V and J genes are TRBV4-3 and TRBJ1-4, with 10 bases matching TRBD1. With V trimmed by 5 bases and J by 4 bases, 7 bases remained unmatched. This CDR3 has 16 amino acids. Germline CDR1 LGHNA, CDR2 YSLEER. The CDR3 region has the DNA TGCGCCAGCAGCTCCCCCTGGGACAGGGGTAATGAAAAACTGTTTTTT. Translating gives CASSSPWDRGNEKLFF.

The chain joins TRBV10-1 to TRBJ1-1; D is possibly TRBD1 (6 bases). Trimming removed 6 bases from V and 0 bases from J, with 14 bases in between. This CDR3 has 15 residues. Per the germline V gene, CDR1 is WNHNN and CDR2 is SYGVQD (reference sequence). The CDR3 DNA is TGCGCCAGCAGCTCATCGGGGGGCATGAACACTGAAGCTTTCTTT. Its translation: CASSSSGGMNTEAFF.

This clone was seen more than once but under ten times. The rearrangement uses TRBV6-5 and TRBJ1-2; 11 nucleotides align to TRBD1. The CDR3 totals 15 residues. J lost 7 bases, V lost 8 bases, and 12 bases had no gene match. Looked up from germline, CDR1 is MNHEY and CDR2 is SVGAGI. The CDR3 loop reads CASGDFRDRGSGYTF. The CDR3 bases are TGTGCCAGCGGGGACTTCCGGGACAGGGGGTCTGGCTACACCTTC.

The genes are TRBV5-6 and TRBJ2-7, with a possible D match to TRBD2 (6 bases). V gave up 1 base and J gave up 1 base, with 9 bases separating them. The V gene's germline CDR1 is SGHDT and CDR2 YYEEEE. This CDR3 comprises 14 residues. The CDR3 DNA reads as TGTGCCAGCAGCTTGTCTGGGGGGTCCTACGAGCAGTACTTC. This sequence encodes CASSLSGGSYEQYF. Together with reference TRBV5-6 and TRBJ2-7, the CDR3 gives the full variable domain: DAGVTQSPTHLIKTRGQQVTLRCSPKSGHDTVSWYQQALGQGPQFIFQYYEEEERQRGNFPDRFSGHQFPNYSSELNVNALLLGDSALYLCASSLSGGSYEQYFGPGTRLTVT.

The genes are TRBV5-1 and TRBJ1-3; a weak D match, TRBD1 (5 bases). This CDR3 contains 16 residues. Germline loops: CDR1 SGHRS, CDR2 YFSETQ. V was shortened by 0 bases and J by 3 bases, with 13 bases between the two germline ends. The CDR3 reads CASSLGSGTVGNTIYF. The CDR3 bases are TGCGCCAGCAGCTTGGGGTCAGGGACTGTTGGAAACACCATATATTTT. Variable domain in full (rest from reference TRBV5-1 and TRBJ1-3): KAGVTQTPRYLIKTRGQQVTLSCSPISGHRSVSWYQQTPGQGLQFLFEYFSETQRNKGNFPGRFSGRQFSNSRSEMNVSTLELGDSALYLCASSLGSGTVGNTIYFGEGSWLTVV.

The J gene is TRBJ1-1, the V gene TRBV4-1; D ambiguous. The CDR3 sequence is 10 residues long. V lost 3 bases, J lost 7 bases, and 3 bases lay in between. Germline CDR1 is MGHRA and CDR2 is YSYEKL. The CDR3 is CASSHFEAFF. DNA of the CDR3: TGCGCCAGCAGCCACTTTGAAGCTTTCTTT.

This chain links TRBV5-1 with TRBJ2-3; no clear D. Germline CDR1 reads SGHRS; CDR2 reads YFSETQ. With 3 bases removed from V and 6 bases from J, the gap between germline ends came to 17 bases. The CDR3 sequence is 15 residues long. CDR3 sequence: CASSSTGSPGDTQYF. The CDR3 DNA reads TGCGCCAGCAGCTCTACCGGGTCACCTGGGGATACGCAGTATTTT.

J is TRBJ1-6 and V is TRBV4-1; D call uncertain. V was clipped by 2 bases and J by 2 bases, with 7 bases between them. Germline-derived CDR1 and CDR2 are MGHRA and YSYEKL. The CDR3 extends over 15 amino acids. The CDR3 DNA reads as TGCGCCAGCAGCCAACTATTAACCTATAATTCACCCCTCCACTTT. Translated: CASSQLLTYNSPLHF.

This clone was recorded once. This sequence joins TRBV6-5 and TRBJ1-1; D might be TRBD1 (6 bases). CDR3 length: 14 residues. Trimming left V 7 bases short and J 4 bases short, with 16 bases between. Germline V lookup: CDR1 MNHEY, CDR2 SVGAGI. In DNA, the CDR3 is TGTGCCAGCAACCCCGGTCCAGGGGTCACTGAAGCTTTCTTT. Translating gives CASNPGPGVTEAFF.

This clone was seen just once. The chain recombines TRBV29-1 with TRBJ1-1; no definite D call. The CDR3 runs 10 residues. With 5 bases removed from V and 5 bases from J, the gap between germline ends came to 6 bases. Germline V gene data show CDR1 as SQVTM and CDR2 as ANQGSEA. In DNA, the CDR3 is TGCAGCGTTAGAGGGACTGAAGCTTTCTTT. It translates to CSVRGTEAFF.

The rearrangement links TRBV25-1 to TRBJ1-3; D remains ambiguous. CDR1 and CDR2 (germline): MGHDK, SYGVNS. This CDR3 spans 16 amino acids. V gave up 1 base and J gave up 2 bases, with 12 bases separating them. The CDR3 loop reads CASSEWRQAPGNTIYF. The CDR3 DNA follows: TGTGCCAGCAGTGAATGGAGGCAGGCCCCTGGAAACACCATATATTTT.

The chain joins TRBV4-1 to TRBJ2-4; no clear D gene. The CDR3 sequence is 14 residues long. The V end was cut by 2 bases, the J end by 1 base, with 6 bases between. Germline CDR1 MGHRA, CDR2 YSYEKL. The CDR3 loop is CASSQPAAKNIQYF. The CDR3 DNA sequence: TGCGCCAGCAGCCAACCAGCGGCCAAAAACATTCAGTACTTC.

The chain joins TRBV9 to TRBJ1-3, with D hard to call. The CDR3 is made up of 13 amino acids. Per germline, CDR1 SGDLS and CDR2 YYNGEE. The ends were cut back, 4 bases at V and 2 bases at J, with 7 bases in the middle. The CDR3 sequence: CASSPGPGNTIYF. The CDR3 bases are TGTGCCAGCAGCCCCGGTCCTGGAAACACCATATATTTT.

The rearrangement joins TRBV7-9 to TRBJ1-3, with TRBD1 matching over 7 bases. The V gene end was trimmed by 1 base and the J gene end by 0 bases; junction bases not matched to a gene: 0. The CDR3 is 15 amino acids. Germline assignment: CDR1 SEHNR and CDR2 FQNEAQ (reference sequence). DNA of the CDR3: TGTGCCAGCAGCTTAGGGACAGGCTCTGGAAACACCATATATTTT. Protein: CASSLGTGSGNTIYF.